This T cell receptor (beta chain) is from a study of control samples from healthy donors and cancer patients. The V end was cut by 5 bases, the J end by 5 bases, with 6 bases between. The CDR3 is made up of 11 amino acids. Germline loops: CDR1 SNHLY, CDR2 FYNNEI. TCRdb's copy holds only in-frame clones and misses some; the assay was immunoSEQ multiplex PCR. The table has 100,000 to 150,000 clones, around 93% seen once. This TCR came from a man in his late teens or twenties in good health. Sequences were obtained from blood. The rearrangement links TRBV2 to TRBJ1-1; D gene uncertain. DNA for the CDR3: TGTGCCAGCAGTTTCCGAACTGAAGCTTTCTTT. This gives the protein CASSFRTEAFF.